The T cell receptor beta chain under discussion was sequenced for a study of T cells in Graves' hyperthyroidism and ophthalmopathy. Germline V gene lookup returns CDR1 SNHLY and CDR2 FYNNEI. The CDR3 covers 14 residues. V was shortened by 4 bases and J by 0 bases, with 7 bases between the two germline ends. Many counts were recorded for this clonotype. RNA transcripts served as the template for amplifying TCR beta CDR3 regions. The HTBI set primed first-round TCR CDR3 RT-PCR. TCRdb itself ran the multiplex PCR reads through MiXCR, one entry per CDR3 protein. The table lists around 250,000 distinct CDR3 sequences, roughly 15% of them singletons.

The sample consisted of blood. The sequence derives from a woman between 40 and 55 years old with Graves' hyperthyroidism that later progressed to Graves' ophthalmopathy. The chain combines TRBV2 with TRBJ2-4, with D uncertain. The CDR3 bases are TGTGCCAGCAGTGCTCCGCTAGCCAAAAACATTCAGTACTTC. This encodes CASSAPLAKNIQYF. The full variable domain, in which reference TRBV2 and TRBJ2-4 provide the parts outside the CDR3, is EPEVTQTPSHQVTQMGQEVILRCVPISNHLYFYWYRQILGQKVEFLVSFYNNEISEKSEIFDDQFSVERPDGSNFTLKIRSTKLEDSAMYFCASSAPLAKNIQYFGAGTRLSVL.